These T cell receptor beta chains were read from a single sample in a study of blood T cell repertoires in COVID-19. Using immunoSEQ multiplex PCR, the repertoire was profiled, and TCRdb retains in-frame clones only, with some absent. Of 350,000 to 400,000 clones listed, just over 90% were seen once; the top ten hold about 0.83%. The specimen was PBMCs or T cells enriched from blood (not recorded which). All receptors derive from a woman in her thirties or forties who had been exposed to COVID-19. Each CDR3 is given with its conserved first and last residue. Fields, in order: clone size, V gene, CDR3 length, D gene, J gene, CDR3 protein, CDR3 DNA. The D gene is left open where the match is weak. Clone size is shown for a subset of rows, as once, few, many or a class of expanded clone.

size: -; V: TRBV9; length: 14; D: TRBD1; J: TRBJ2-2; CDR3: CASQGTGNTGELFF; DNA: TGTGCCAGCCAAGGGACAGGTAACACCGGGGAGCTGTTTTTT
size: -; V: TRBV5-1; length: 14; D: -; J: TRBJ2-5; CDR3: CASSLGGLTETQYF; DNA: TGCGCCAGCAGCTTAGGAGGACTAACGGAGACCCAGTACTTC
size: -; V: TRBV27; length: 17; D: -; J: TRBJ2-7; CDR3: CASSLLGDFRIPYEQYF; DNA: TGTGCCAGCAGTTTACTCGGGGACTTCCGAATCCCATACGAGCAGTACTTC
size: -; V: TRBV6-5; length: 13; D: TRBD1; J: TRBJ1-2; CDR3: CASHRGANYGYTF; DNA: TGTGCCAGTCACAGGGGTGCTAACTATGGCTACACCTTC
size: -; V: TRBV2; length: 17; D: -; J: TRBJ1-6; CDR3: CASSPLGGVQSNSPLHF; DNA: TGTGCCAGCAGCCCCCTGGGGGGGGTGCAATCTAATTCACCCCTCCACTTT
size: -; V: TRBV9; length: 14; D: -; J: TRBJ2-1; CDR3: CASSVAPGVREQFF; DNA: TGTGCCAGCAGCGTAGCACCCGGGGTACGAGAGCAGTTCTTC
size: -; V: TRBV11-2; length: 13; D: -; J: TRBJ2-7; CDR3: CASSPGLSYEQYF; DNA: TGTGCCAGCAGCCCTGGACTCTCCTACGAGCAGTACTTC
size: -; V: TRBV19; length: 13; D: -; J: TRBJ1-5; CDR3: CASSRGFNQPQHF; DNA: TGTGCCAGTAGCCGGGGTTTCAATCAGCCCCAGCATTTT
size: -; V: TRBV7-2; length: 15; D: TRBD1; J: TRBJ1-2; CDR3: CASSPGTEPLYGYTF; DNA: TGTGCCAGCAGCCCCGGGACAGAACCACTCTATGGCTACACCTTC
size: once; V: TRBV18; length: 16; D: TRBD1; J: TRBJ1-1; CDR3: CASSPRQGGVGTEAFF; DNA: TGTGCCAGCTCACCCCGACAGGGGGGCGTGGGGACTGAAGCTTTCTTT
size: once; V: TRBV19; length: 14; D: -; J: TRBJ2-7; CDR3: CASSPHGIPSEQYF; DNA: TGTGCCAGTAGCCCCCACGGGATTCCTAGCGAGCAGTACTTC
size: -; V: TRBV25-1; length: 15; D: TRBD1; J: TRBJ2-7; CDR3: CASSESGTGGYEQYF; DNA: TGTGCCAGCAGTGAATCCGGGACAGGGGGCTACGAGCAGTACTTC
size: -; V: TRBV6-4; length: 13; D: TRBD1; J: TRBJ2-7; CDR3: CARPGQGIYEQYF; DNA: TGTGCCAGGCCGGGACAGGGGATCTACGAGCAGTACTTC
size: -; V: TRBV24-1; length: 15; D: TRBD2; J: TRBJ2-1; CDR3: CATSDFRGGRNEQFF; DNA: TGTGCCACCAGTGATTTCCGCGGCGGGAGGAATGAGCAGTTCTTC
size: -; V: TRBV9; length: 14; D: -; J: TRBJ1-3; CDR3: CASSIRGSGNTIYF; DNA: TGTGCCAGCAGCATCCGGGGGTCTGGAAACACCATATATTTT
size: -; V: TRBV9; length: 15; D: -; J: TRBJ1-1; CDR3: CASSAPLGRSSEAFF; DNA: TGTGCCAGCAGCGCGCCCCTAGGCCGGTCCTCGGAAGCTTTCTTT
size: -; V: TRBV7-2; length: 15; D: TRBD1; J: TRBJ2-7; CDR3: CASSLYRGISYEQYF; DNA: TGTGCCAGCAGCTTATACAGGGGCATCTCCTACGAGCAGTACTTC
size: -; V: TRBV9; length: 14; D: TRBD1; J: TRBJ1-2; CDR3: CASSATGANYGYTF; DNA: TGTGCCAGCAGCGCGACAGGGGCTAACTATGGCTACACCTTC
size: once; V: TRBV9; length: 14; D: -; J: TRBJ2-3; CDR3: CASSVVGSGDTQYF; DNA: TGTGCCAGCAGCGTAGTGGGTTCAGGAGATACGCAGTATTTT
size: -; V: TRBV7-2; length: 14; D: -; J: TRBJ2-7; CDR3: CASSLGYGGYEQYF; DNA: TGTGCCAGCAGCTTAGGGTACGGGGGTTACGAGCAGTACTTC
size: -; V: TRBV3-1/TRBV3-2; length: 15; D: TRBD1; J: TRBJ1-2; CDR3: CASSQVQGARYGYTF; DNA: TGTGCCAGCAGCCAAGTTCAGGGGGCGAGGTATGGCTACACCTTC
size: -; V: TRBV6-2/TRBV6-3; length: 15; D: -; J: TRBJ2-7; CDR3: CASSSRSEGTYEQYF; DNA: TGTGCCAGCAGTTCCCGGAGCGAGGGAACCTACGAGCAGTACTTC
size: -; V: TRBV30; length: 14; D: -; J: TRBJ1-6; CDR3: CAWRAQGNNSPLHF; DNA: TGTGCCTGGAGGGCCCAGGGTAACAATTCACCCCTCCACTTT
size: -; V: TRBV19; length: 16; D: -; J: TRBJ1-5; CDR3: CASKKAGEGSNQPQHF; DNA: TGTGCCAGTAAAAAGGCAGGGGAGGGGAGCAATCAGCCCCAGCATTTT
size: -; V: TRBV7-2; length: 13; D: -; J: TRBJ2-7; CDR3: CASSLAHRYEQYF; DNA: TGTGCCAGCAGCTTAGCCCACAGATACGAGCAGTACTTC
size: -; V: TRBV5-4; length: 14; D: TRBD1; J: TRBJ2-1; CDR3: CASRSTGTNNEQFF; DNA: TGTGCCAGCAGATCGACAGGGACCAATAATGAGCAGTTCTTC
size: -; V: TRBV24-1; length: 13; D: -; J: TRBJ2-1; CDR3: CATAGTVGNEQFF; DNA: TGTGCCACCGCAGGCACAGTGGGCAATGAGCAGTTCTTC
size: -; V: TRBV7-9; length: 13; D: -; J: TRBJ2-1; CDR3: CASSFNTYNEQFF; DNA: TGTGCCAGCAGCTTTAACACCTACAATGAGCAGTTCTTC
size: -; V: TRBV19; length: 17; D: TRBD1; J: TRBJ1-2; CDR3: CASSIPDRGPRYDGYTF; DNA: TGTGCCAGTAGTATTCCCGACAGGGGGCCGAGGTATGATGGCTACACCTTC
size: -; V: TRBV7-9; length: 17; D: TRBD2; J: TRBJ2-6; CDR3: CASSSRGGADGANVLTF; DNA: TGTGCCAGCAGCTCTCGCGGGGGGGCAGATGGGGCCAACGTCCTGACTTTC
size: -; V: TRBV18; length: 17; D: TRBD1; J: TRBJ2-1; CDR3: CASSPGTGGVLGNEQFF; DNA: TGTGCCAGCTCACCGGGGACAGGGGGCGTCTTGGGTAATGAGCAGTTCTTC
size: -; V: TRBV7-2; length: 15; D: -; J: TRBJ2-7; CDR3: CASSSARGTLQEQYF; DNA: TGTGCCAGCAGCTCAGCTCGCGGGACCCTTCAGGAGCAGTACTTC
size: -; V: TRBV7-2; length: 14; D: -; J: TRBJ2-5; CDR3: CASSLQRNQETQYF; DNA: TGTGCCAGCAGCCTACAGAGAAACCAAGAGACCCAGTACTTC
size: -; V: TRBV18; length: 16; D: TRBD1; J: TRBJ1-1; CDR3: CASSPLTDPGGTEAFF; DNA: TGTGCCAGCTCACCGCTTACGGACCCAGGGGGAACTGAAGCTTTCTTT
size: -; V: TRBV15; length: 16; D: TRBD1; J: TRBJ1-3; CDR3: CATSRGTPTGGNTIYF; DNA: TGTGCCACCAGCAGAGGAACACCGACAGGGGGAAACACCATATATTTT
size: -; V: TRBV4-1; length: 13; D: -; J: TRBJ1-5; CDR3: CASSRPENQPQHF; DNA: TGCGCCAGCAGCCGCCCTGAGAATCAGCCCCAGCATTTT
size: -; V: TRBV29-1; length: 13; D: -; J: TRBJ1-2; CDR3: CSVEERTNYGYTF; DNA: TGCAGCGTTGAAGAACGCACAAACTATGGCTACACCTTC
size: -; V: TRBV18; length: 16; D: TRBD1; J: TRBJ1-1; CDR3: CASSPPTQGLVTEAFF; DNA: TGTGCCAGCTCACCACCGACACAGGGGCTGGTCACTGAAGCTTTCTTT
size: -; V: TRBV18; length: 15; D: TRBD1; J: TRBJ2-2; CDR3: CASSPPGQGPGELFF; DNA: TGTGCCAGCTCACCACCGGGACAGGGGCCTGGGGAGCTGTTTTTT
size: -; V: TRBV7-2; length: 14; D: -; J: TRBJ2-2; CDR3: CASRWGRYTGELFF; DNA: TGTGCCAGCCGGTGGGGGCGGTACACCGGGGAGCTGTTTTTT
size: once; V: TRBV6-6; length: 16; D: -; J: TRBJ1-1; CDR3: CASSRAGLTMNTEAFF; DNA: TGTGCCAGCAGTCGAGCGGGCCTTACCATGAACACTGAAGCTTTCTTT
size: -; V: TRBV5-6; length: 16; D: TRBD1; J: TRBJ1-6; CDR3: CASSTWTGSGNSPLHF; DNA: TGTGCCAGCAGCACCTGGACAGGGAGCGGTAATTCACCCCTCCACTTT
size: -; V: TRBV11-3; length: 15; D: TRBD2; J: TRBJ2-3; CDR3: CASSLSSGRLDTQYF; DNA: TGTGCCAGCAGTTTATCTAGCGGGAGGTTAGATACGCAGTATTTT
size: -; V: TRBV7-2; length: 14; D: -; J: TRBJ1-1; CDR3: CASRDSYMNTEAFF; DNA: TGTGCCAGCAGGGACAGCTACATGAACACTGAAGCTTTCTTT
size: -; V: TRBV10-1; length: 13; D: TRBD2; J: TRBJ2-7; CDR3: CASISGGHYEQYF; DNA: TGCGCCAGCATCAGCGGGGGCCACTACGAGCAGTACTTC
size: few; V: TRBV10-2; length: 13; D: -; J: TRBJ1-1; CDR3: CASRGEGNTEAFF; DNA: TGCGCCAGCAGGGGGGAGGGGAACACTGAAGCTTTCTTT